Each of the 3 T cell receptor beta chains below was sequenced from the same sample in a study of blood T cells in healthy people across ages. Sample-barcoded 5' priming and a J-beta primer mix drove a second PCR of about 6 to 12 cycles. Via MiXCR, TCRdb re-called the 5' RACE reads, giving one row per CDR3 protein. This table holds roughly 1.7 million distinct CDR3 sequences, 30% to 40% found once. Source material: blood. Receptors were obtained from a woman in her 30s in good health.

V gene TRBV30 combines with J gene TRBJ2-3, with 14 bases lining up with TRBD2. This CDR3 contains 15 residues. Germline V CDR1 and CDR2: GTSNPN, SVGIG (reference sequence). Trimming removed 5 bases from V and 3 bases from J; junction bases left unmatched: 4. The CDR3 is CAWGLAGGGTDTQYF. The CDR3 bases are TGTGCCTGGGGACTAGCGGGGGGCGGTACAGATACGCAGTATTTT.

The rearrangement uses TRBV5-4 and TRBJ2-1; 7 bases match TRBD2. The ends lost 7 bases at V and 8 bases at J; junction bases unmatched: 3. The CDR3 length is 11 residues. Germline V gene data show CDR1 as SGHNT and CDR2 as YYREEE (reference sequence). Here the CDR3 DNA reads TGTGCCAGCGCGGGGGTTGATGAGCAGTTCTTC. Its translation: CASAGVDEQFF.

This chain joins TRBV7-3 and TRBJ1-6, with no clear D. The CDR3 loop spans 15 amino acids. V was cut by 2 bases and J by 8 bases, with 13 bases left in between. In germline, CDR1 is SGHTA, CDR2 FQGTGA. Here the CDR3 DNA reads TGTGCCAGCAGCTTACTCCCCTCCCCGGATTCACCCCTCCACTTT. Translating it yields CASSLLPSPDSPLHF.